This T cell receptor beta chain was obtained from a study of T cells after posttransplantation cyclophosphamide. Study results and caveats: Tissue-infiltrating T cells from skin or gut overlapped little with blood T cells. Donor-recipient repertoire similarity was low at 1-2 months, rising over year one.

The table came from immunoSEQ multiplex PCR; TCRdb's copy has only in-frame clones and leaves some out. The sample carries thousands of clones, roughly 1.9% recorded once. Comments on this clone: As yet, its antigen is unknown.

A marrow graft followed busulfan-fludarabine conditioning, with cyclophosphamide on days +3 and +4. The V end lost 7 bases, the J end lost 5 bases, and 15 bases lay between the germline ends. The germline CDR1 and CDR2 sequences are SGHRS and YFSETQ. This CDR3 has 13 residues. The chain carries TRBV5-1 and TRBJ2-5; maybe TRBD1 (5 bases). This sequence originates from a male patient aged 25-45 years who received an allogeneic stem cell transplant from a related donor, was CMV-positive, and had no GVHD. Some T cells may trace back to the graft donor. This sample comprised PBMCs, obtained 242 days after a stem cell transplant with posttransplant cyclophosphamide. This CDR3 is CASGIGEIETQYF. In DNA form, the CDR3 reads TGCGCCAGCGGAATAGGGGAAATCGAGACCCAGTACTTC.